A single sample is the source of the 30 T cell receptor beta chains below, sequenced in a study of blood T cells in healthy people across ages. Using a J-beta primer mix together with a sample-barcoded 5' primer, a second PCR was run for roughly 7 to 12 cycles. MiXCR was run by TCRdb on the 5' RACE reads, yielding one entry per CDR3 protein. This sample yields 1.5 million to 2 million distinct CDR3 sequences, of which about 50% are seen a single time; around 2.1% belongs to the top ten. The sequenced sample consisted of blood. The source is a woman in her thirties or forties in good health.

This chain joins TRBV5-1 and TRBJ1-2; 8 bases are a match to TRBD1. Germline V lookup: CDR1 SGHRS, CDR2 YFSETQ. This CDR3 spans 12 amino acids. Trimming at V came to 4 bases and at J to 10 bases, leaving 6 bases not matched to a gene. CDR3 in DNA: TGCGCCAGCAGCCAACAGGGGGACGACTACACCTTC. Translating it yields CASSQQGDDYTF.

The chain combines TRBV6-6 with TRBJ1-2; TRBD1 matches 8 bases. The CDR3 consists of 14 residues. Germline V gene lookup returns CDR1 MNHNY and CDR2 SVGAGI (reference sequence). The ends lost 5 bases at V and 6 bases at J; junction bases unmatched: 8. CDR3 DNA sequence: TGTGCCAGCAGTCCTTTGGACAGGGCGCATGGCTACACCTTC. Translation: CASSPLDRAHGYTF.

This clonotype showed up just once. CDR3 DNA: TGCAGCGTGCAGGGGGCGAGCACTGAAGCTTTCTTT. Translated: CSVQGASTEAFF. The J gene is TRBJ1-1, the V gene TRBV29-1; 8 bases align to TRBD1. The CDR3 consists of 12 residues. Trimming cost V 6 bases and J 4 bases; bases outside gene matches: 4. The germline V gene encodes CDR1 SQVTM and CDR2 ANQGSEA.

This chain uses TRBV12-3 or TRBV12-4 with TRBJ2-6, with 10 bases identical to TRBD1. CDR3 length: 17 residues. V trimming: 7 bases; J trimming: 4 bases; junction bases outside the gene matches: 10. The CDR3 DNA reads TGTGCCAGCACCCCGGGACAGGGGCTCACCGGGGCCAACGTCCTGACTTTC. Its protein is CASTPGQGLTGANVLTF.

A single count supports this clonotype. The chain is built from TRBV7-6 and TRBJ2-5; 7 bases map to TRBD1. Gene TRBJ2-7 matches the end of the DNA better, so the J call may be wrong. Looked up from germline, CDR1 is SGHVS and CDR2 is FNYEAQ. There are 14 residues in the CDR3. The CDR3 here is CASSPGTDIYEQYF. CDR3 nucleotide sequence: TGTGCCAGCAGCCCCGGGACAGATATCTACGAGCAGTACTTC.

This chain uses TRBV20-1 with TRBJ2-1; D is uncertain. Trimming left V 0 bases short and J 4 bases short, with 16 bases between. The CDR3 is 16 amino acids. Germline V gives CDR1 DFQATT, CDR2 SNEGSKA (reference sequence). The CDR3 loop is CSARDLWASHYNEQFF. The CDR3 bases are TGCAGTGCTAGAGATCTCTGGGCCTCTCATTACAATGAGCAGTTCTTC.

The V call is TRBV4-3, the J call TRBJ2-4; a weak D match, TRBD2 (5 bases). The end of the DNA aligns better with TRBJ2-7, so the J call may be wrong. This CDR3 has 17 residues. In germline, CDR1 is LGHNA, CDR2 YSLEER. CDR3: CASSQKTVRAVPYEQYF. CDR3 DNA: TGCGCCAGCAGCCAAAAAACGGTGAGGGCAGTCCCCTACGAGCAGTACTTC.

V usage is TRBV27 and J usage is TRBJ2-7, with 8 bases that match TRBD1. The CDR3 totals 14 residues. The junction had 7 bases not matched to a gene; V was cut back by 5 bases and J by 4 bases. Germline CDR1 and CDR2: MNHEY and SMNVEV (reference sequence). This CDR3 reads CASSHGTGQYEQYF. The CDR3 nucleotides read TGTGCCAGCAGTCACGGGACAGGACAATACGAGCAGTACTTC.

CDR3 nucleotide sequence: TGTGCCAGCAGCGTCACTAGGGGCGGTGAGCAGTTCTTC. Translation gives CASSVTRGGEQFF. The chain carries TRBV11-1 and TRBJ2-1, with D perhaps matching TRBD1 or TRBD2 (5 bases each). The CDR3 spans 13 residues. Germline CDR1 SGHAT, CDR2 FQDESV (reference sequence). V was trimmed by 5 bases and J by 9 bases, leaving 14 bases between them.

This clonotype was detected a few times. The chain has TRBV7-9 and TRBJ1-2; TRBD1 matches 10 bases. Per the germline V gene, CDR1 is SEHNR and CDR2 is FQNEAQ (reference sequence). This CDR3 comprises 13 residues. V lost 10 bases and J lost 8; bases outside the gene matches: 10. The CDR3 here is CATLTGGERGYTF. DNA of the CDR3: TGTGCCACCTTGACAGGGGGCGAGAGAGGCTACACCTTC.

The chain couples TRBV20-1 to TRBJ2-1; a possible D gene is TRBD1 (6 bases). This CDR3 has 16 residues. Trimming cost V 0 bases and J 5 bases, with 17 bases left between them. Germline V gene lookup returns CDR1 DFQATT and CDR2 SNEGSKA (reference sequence). The CDR3 coding sequence is TGCAGTGCTAGAGATTGGTTACAGGGAAGAGACAATGAGCAGTTCTTC. Translating it yields CSARDWLQGRDNEQFF.

This clonotype was picked up a small number of times. This chain joins TRBV2 and TRBJ2-5; 10 nucleotides agree with TRBD2. The trim removed 10 bases at V and 5 bases at J, leaving 7 bases unmatched. The CDR3 is 13 amino acids. The germline V gene encodes CDR1 SNHLY and CDR2 FYNNEI. CDR3 sequence reads: CAKGTSDGETQYF. Written as DNA, the CDR3 is TGTGCCAAAGGGACTAGCGATGGGGAGACCCAGTACTTC. The entire variable domain, with the rest obtained from reference TRBV2 and TRBJ2-5, is as follows: EPEVTQTPSHQVTQMGQEVILRCVPISNHLYFYWYRQILGQKVEFLVSFYNNEISEKSEIFDDQFSVERPDGSNFTLKIRSTKLEDSAMYFCAKGTSDGETQYFGPGTRLLVL.

The J gene is TRBJ1-4, the V gene TRBV7-2; D ambiguous. Trimming removed 3 bases at V and 1 base at J, with 6 bases between. Looked up from germline, CDR1 is SGHTA and CDR2 is FQGNSA. The CDR3 is 14 residues long. The CDR3, as DNA: TGTGCCAGCAGCTTCAGCCTAACTAATGAAAAACTGTTTTTT. Translating it yields CASSFSLTNEKLFF.

The rearrangement joins TRBV3-1 to TRBJ2-3; D assignment may be TRBD1 or TRBD2 (5 bases each). Trimming pared 1 base from V and 7 bases from J, leaving 9 bases between. The CDR3 loop spans 13 amino acids. Germline assignment: CDR1 LGHDT and CDR2 YNNKEL (reference sequence). CDR3 in amino acids: CASSQVWGNTQYF. In DNA, the CDR3 is TGTGCCAGCAGCCAAGTATGGGGGAATACGCAGTATTTT.

This clonotype was observed a handful of times. J is TRBJ2-5 and V is TRBV27, with TRBD2 identical over 11 bases. This CDR3 region has 17 residues. Germline-derived CDR1 and CDR2 are MNHEY and SMNVEV (reference sequence). The J segment lost 6 bases and the V segment lost 6 bases, leaving 15 bases of the junction unmatched. The CDR3 bases are TGTGCCAGCAGCCGCGGACTAGCGGGTGATACATCGAAGACCCAGTACTTC. Translating it yields CASSRGLAGDTSKTQYF.

The chain carries TRBV27 and TRBJ2-7; TRBD2 matches at 9 bases. The germline gives CDR1 MNHEY, CDR2 SMNVEV (reference sequence). V shed 5 bases and J 7 bases; nucleotides not matched to a gene: 9. The CDR3 runs to 14 residues. As DNA, the CDR3 is TGTGCCAGCAGTGCCCTGGCGGGGGGGAAAGAGCAGTACTTC. This translates into CASSALAGGKEQYF.

The rearrangement links TRBV29-1 to TRBJ2-7; D call uncertain. CDR3 length equals 10 residues. Germline values: CDR1 SQVTM, CDR2 ANQGSEA. V dropped 7 bases and J dropped 4 bases, with 8 bases sitting between them. DNA of the CDR3: TGCAGCGCCGTGGCTTACGAGCAGTACTTC. This gives the protein CSAVAYEQYF.

The chain recombines TRBV20-1 with TRBJ2-7; D perhaps matches TRBD1 (6 bases). V was pared by 0 bases and J by 3 bases, with 12 bases between. Germline values: CDR1 DFQATT, CDR2 SNEGSKA (reference sequence). This CDR3 has 14 residues. The CDR3 spells CSARDRGRGYEQYF. The CDR3 nucleotides read TGCAGTGCTAGAGATCGTGGCAGGGGCTACGAGCAGTACTTC.

This chain connects TRBV5-1 to TRBJ2-6, with D hard to call. The CDR3 runs to 16 residues. V was pared by 4 bases and J by 0 bases, with 11 bases between. Germline V gene sequence: CDR1 SGHRS, CDR2 YFSETQ. CDR3: CASSPRTASGANVLTF. DNA for the CDR3: TGCGCCAGCAGCCCGAGGACGGCCTCTGGGGCCAACGTCCTGACTTTC.

The V gene is TRBV28, the J gene TRBJ2-7; 11 bases line up with TRBD1. Germline V gives CDR1 MDHEN, CDR2 SYDVKM. V lost 6 bases to trimming and J lost 5 bases; unmatched junction nucleotides: 9. The CDR3 loop spans 15 amino acids. CDR3 loop: CASRYPGQGVHEQYF. The CDR3 nucleotides read TGTGCCAGCAGGTATCCGGGACAGGGGGTTCACGAGCAGTACTTC.

This CDR3 reads CASSAQYEQYF. In nucleotides, the CDR3 is TGTGCCAGCAGCGCGCAGTACGAGCAGTACTTC. V usage is TRBV7-2 and J usage is TRBJ2-5; D is ambiguous. The end of the DNA aligns better with TRBJ2-7, so the J call may be wrong. Germline V lookup: CDR1 SGHTA, CDR2 FQGNSA. The CDR3 spans 11 residues.

This sequence joins TRBV29-1 and TRBJ1-2; weak D call: TRBD1 (6 bases). This CDR3 has 14 amino acids. V gave up 4 bases and J gave up 6 bases, with 18 bases separating them. The germline gives CDR1 SQVTM, CDR2 ANQGSEA. The CDR3 DNA reads as TGCAGCGTTGTAGCCACACGGGGGCTGGATGGCTACACCTTC. It encodes CSVVATRGLDGYTF. The full variable domain, with the rest looked up from reference TRBV29-1 and TRBJ1-2, is SAVISQKPSRDICQRGTSLTIQCQVDSQVTMMFWYRQQPGQSLTLIATANQGSEATYESGFVIDKFPISRPNLTFSTLTVSNMSPEDSSIYLCSVVATRGLDGYTFGSGTRLTVV.

In nucleotides, the CDR3 is TGCAGTGCTAGAGCAGGGAGGGGGGGAGAGACCCAGTACTTC. The encoded protein is CSARAGRGGETQYF. The chain couples TRBV20-1 to TRBJ2-7; a weak D match, TRBD2 (7 bases). The end of the DNA fits TRBJ2-5 better, so the J call may be wrong. CDR3 length equals 14 residues. CDR1 is DFQATT, CDR2 SNEGSKA, per germline (reference sequence).

Concerning this clonotype itself: An end of the junction does not agree with germline; a read error may underlie this. CDR3 protein: CASAREQSCEQYF. For the CDR3, the DNA is TGTGCCAGCGCCCGGGAACAGTCCTGCGAGCAGTACTTC. The chain uses TRBV6-1 and TRBJ2-4; D possibly corresponds to TRBD2 (5 bases). The better agreement between TRBJ2-7 and the DNA end casts doubt on the J call. The CDR3 consists of 13 residues. Germline V gene lookup returns CDR1 MNHNS and CDR2 SASEGT.

The chain uses TRBV7-2 and TRBJ2-4; possibly TRBD1 or TRBD2 for D (5 bases each). The DNA end lines up better with TRBJ2-7; the J call may be wrong. CDR3 length equals 15 residues. Germline V lookup: CDR1 SGHTA, CDR2 FQGNSA. CDR3 nucleotide sequence: TGTGCCAGCAGCTTAGCGCAGGGACGGGCCTACGAGCAGTACTTC. It translates to CASSLAQGRAYEQYF.

This clonotype came up a few times. The chain couples TRBV7-9 to TRBJ1-2, with a weak D call TRBD1 (5 bases). The V end lost 4 bases, the J end lost 6 bases, and 12 bases lay between the germline ends. The CDR3 runs to 13 residues. CDR1 is SEHNR, CDR2 FQNEAQ, per germline (reference sequence). The CDR3 protein is CASSSFGGDGYTF. The DNA of the CDR3 is TGTGCCAGCAGCTCGTTTGGGGGGGATGGCTACACCTTC.

In DNA form, the CDR3 reads TGTGCCAGCAGTGGGCCGGGAGGTTGGAGGTATTCATGGGAGACCCAGTACTTC. This translates into CASSGPGGWRYSWETQYF. The J gene is TRBJ2-7, the V gene TRBV25-1; 7 bases map to TRBD2. The DNA matches TRBJ2-5 better at its end, which makes the J call doubtful. The CDR3 consists of 18 residues. Germline values: CDR1 MGHDK, CDR2 SYGVNS.

This chain joins TRBV9 and TRBJ2-1; 9 bases map to TRBD2. The germline V gene has CDR1 SGDLS and CDR2 YYNGEE. The CDR3 runs 18 residues. V dropped 0 bases and J dropped 0; count of bases not matched to a gene: 7. The CDR3 bases are TGTGCCAGCAGCGTAGGGATAGCGGGGGACCTCTCCTACAATGAGCAGTTCTTC. It codes for CASSVGIAGDLSYNEQFF. Combining the CDR3 with reference TRBV9 and TRBJ2-1 gives the whole variable domain DSGVTQTPKHLITATGQRVTLRCSPRSGDLSVYWYQQSLDQGLQFLIQYYNGEERAKGNILERFSAQQFPDLHSELNLSSLELGDSALYFCASSVGIAGDLSYNEQFFGPGTRLTVL.

This clonotype was picked up a small number of times. The chain is built from TRBV20-1 and TRBJ2-6; D unclear. Trimming took 3 bases from V and 4 from J, leaving 10 bases between them. The CDR3 is made up of 14 amino acids. Germline lookup yields CDR1 DFQATT and CDR2 SNEGSKA (reference sequence). The CDR3 DNA is TGCAGTGCTAGCGTGGGGTCCGGGGCCAACGTCCTGACTTTC. Protein: CSASVGSGANVLTF.

J is TRBJ2-3 and V is TRBV14, with 12 bases that match TRBD2. CDR3 size: 18 residues. Per the germline V gene, CDR1 is SGHDN and CDR2 is FVKESK. V gave up 3 bases and J gave up 6 bases; unmatched junction bases: 13. CDR3 in DNA: TGTGCCAGCAGCCAGGATGGCAGACTAGCGGGGGCTAAGGATACGCAGTATTTT. It encodes CASSQDGRLAGAKDTQYF.